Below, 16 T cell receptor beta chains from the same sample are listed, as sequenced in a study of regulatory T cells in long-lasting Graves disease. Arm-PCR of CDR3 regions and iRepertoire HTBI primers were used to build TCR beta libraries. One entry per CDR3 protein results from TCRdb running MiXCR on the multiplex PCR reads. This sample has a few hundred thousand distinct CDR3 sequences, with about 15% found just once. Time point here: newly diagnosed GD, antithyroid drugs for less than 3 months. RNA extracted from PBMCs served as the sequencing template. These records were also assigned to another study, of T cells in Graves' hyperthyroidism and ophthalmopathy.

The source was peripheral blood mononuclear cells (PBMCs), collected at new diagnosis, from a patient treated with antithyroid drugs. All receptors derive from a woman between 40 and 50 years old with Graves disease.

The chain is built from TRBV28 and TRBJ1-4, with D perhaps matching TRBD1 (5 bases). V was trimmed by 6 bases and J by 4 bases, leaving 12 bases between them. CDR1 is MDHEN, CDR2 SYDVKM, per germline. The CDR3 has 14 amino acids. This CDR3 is CASSPGTYNEKLFF. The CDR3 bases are TGTGCCAGCAGCCCCGGGACGTATAATGAAAAACTGTTTTTT. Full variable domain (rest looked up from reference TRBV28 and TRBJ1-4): DVKVTQSSRYLVKRTGEKVFLECVQDMDHENMFWYRQDPGLGLRLIYFSYDVKMKEKGDIPEGYSVSREKKERFSLILESASTNQTSMYLCASSPGTYNEKLFFGSGTQLSVL.

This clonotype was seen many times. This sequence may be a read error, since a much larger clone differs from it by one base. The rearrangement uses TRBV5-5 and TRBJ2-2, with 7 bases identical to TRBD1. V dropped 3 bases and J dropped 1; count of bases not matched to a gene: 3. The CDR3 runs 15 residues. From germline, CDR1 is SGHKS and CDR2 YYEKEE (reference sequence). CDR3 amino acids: CASSSGTVNTGELFF. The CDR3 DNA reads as TGTGCCAGCAGCTCCGGGACAGTGAACACCGGGGAGCTGTTTTTT.

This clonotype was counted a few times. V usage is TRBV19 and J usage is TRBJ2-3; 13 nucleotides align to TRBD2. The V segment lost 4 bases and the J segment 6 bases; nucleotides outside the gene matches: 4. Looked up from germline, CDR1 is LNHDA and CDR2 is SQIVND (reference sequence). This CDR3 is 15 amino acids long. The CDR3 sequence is CASSTRTSGSDTQYF. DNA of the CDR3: TGTGCCAGTAGTACTCGGACTAGCGGGAGTGATACGCAGTATTTT.

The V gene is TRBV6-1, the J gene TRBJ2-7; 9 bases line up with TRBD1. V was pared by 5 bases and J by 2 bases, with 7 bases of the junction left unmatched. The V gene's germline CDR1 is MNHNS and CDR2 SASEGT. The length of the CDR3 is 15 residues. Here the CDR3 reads CASSRPGQGPYEQYF. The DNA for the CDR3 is TGTGCCAGCAGTCGCCCGGGACAGGGACCCTACGAGCAGTACTTC.

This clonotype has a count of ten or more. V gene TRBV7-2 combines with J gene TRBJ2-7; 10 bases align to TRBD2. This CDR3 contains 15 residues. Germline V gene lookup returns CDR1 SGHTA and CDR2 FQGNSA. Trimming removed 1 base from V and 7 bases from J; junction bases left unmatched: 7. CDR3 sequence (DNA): TGTGCCAGCAGCTTAGAGGAACTAGCGGGATTTGAGCAGTACTTC. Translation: CASSLEELAGFEQYF.

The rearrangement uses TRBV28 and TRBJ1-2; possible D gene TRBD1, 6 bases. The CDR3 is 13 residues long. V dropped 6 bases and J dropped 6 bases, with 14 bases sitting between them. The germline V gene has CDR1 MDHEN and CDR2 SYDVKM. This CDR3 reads CASRTGTSNGYTF. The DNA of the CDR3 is TGTGCCAGCAGGACCGGGACAAGCAATGGCTACACCTTC.

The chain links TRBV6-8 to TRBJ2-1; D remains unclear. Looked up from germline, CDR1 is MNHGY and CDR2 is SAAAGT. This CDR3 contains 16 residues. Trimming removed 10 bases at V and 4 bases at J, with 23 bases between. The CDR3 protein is CATLLLGSENYNEQFF. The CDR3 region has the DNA TGTGCCACCCTACTCTTAGGCAGCGAGAATTACAATGAGCAGTTCTTC.

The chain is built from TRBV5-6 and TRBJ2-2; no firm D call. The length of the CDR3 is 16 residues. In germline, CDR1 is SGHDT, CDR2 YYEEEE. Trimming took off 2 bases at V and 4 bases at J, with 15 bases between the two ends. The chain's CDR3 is CASSLLDRFSTGELFF. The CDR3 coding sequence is TGTGCCAGCAGCTTACTTGATAGGTTTAGCACCGGGGAGCTGTTTTTT.

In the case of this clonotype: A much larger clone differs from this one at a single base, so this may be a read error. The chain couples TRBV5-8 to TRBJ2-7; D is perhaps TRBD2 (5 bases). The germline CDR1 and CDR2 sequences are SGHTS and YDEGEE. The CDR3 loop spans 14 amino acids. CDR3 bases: TGTGCCAGCACTACCCTAGGGAGCTCCTGCGAGCAGTACTTC. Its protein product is CASTTLGSSCEQYF.

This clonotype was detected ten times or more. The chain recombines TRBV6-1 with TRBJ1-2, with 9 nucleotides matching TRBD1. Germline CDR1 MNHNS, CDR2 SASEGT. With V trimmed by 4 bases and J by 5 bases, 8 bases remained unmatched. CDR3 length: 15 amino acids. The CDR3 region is CASSGDRAGSYGYTF. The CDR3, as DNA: TGTGCCAGCAGTGGGGACAGGGCCGGATCTTATGGCTACACCTTC.

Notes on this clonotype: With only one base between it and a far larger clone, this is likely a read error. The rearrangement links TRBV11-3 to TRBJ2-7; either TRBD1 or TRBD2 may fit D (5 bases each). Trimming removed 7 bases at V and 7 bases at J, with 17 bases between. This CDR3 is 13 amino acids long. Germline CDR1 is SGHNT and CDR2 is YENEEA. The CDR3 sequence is CASTPGRGHEQYF. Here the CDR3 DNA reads TGTGCCAGCACCCCGGGTCGGGGCCATGAGCAGTACTTC.

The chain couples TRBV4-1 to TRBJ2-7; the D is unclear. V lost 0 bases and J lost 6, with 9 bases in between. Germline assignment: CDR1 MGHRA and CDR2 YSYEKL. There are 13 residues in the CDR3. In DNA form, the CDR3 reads TGCGCCAGCAGCCAAGATCCCAACGGCGAGCAGTACTTC. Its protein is CASSQDPNGEQYF.

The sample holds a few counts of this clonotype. This chain's CDR3 is CSARDHGGRAGNEQFF. The CDR3 nucleotides are TGCAGTGCTAGAGATCATGGGGGGAGGGCCGGGAATGAGCAGTTCTTC. The chain combines TRBV20-1 with TRBJ2-1; the match to TRBD2 covers 7 bases. This CDR3 spans 16 amino acids. The germline gives CDR1 DFQATT, CDR2 SNEGSKA (reference sequence). Losses at the gene ends were 0 bases for V and 7 bases for J; bases not matched to a gene: 12.

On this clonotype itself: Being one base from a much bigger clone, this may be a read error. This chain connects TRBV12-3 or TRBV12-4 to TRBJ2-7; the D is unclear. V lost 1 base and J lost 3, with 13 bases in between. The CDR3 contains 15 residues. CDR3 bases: TGTGCCAGCAGTTTAGAAAGGATAGAAGACTACGAGCAGTACTTC. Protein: CASSLERIEDYEQYF.

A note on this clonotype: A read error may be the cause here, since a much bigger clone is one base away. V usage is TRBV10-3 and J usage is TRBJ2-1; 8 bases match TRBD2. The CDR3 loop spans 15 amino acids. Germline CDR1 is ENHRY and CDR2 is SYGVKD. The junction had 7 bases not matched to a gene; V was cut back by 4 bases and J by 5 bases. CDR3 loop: CAISVPGLGHNEQFF. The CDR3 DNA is TGTGCCATCAGTGTCCCGGGACTAGGGCACAATGAGCAGTTCTTC.

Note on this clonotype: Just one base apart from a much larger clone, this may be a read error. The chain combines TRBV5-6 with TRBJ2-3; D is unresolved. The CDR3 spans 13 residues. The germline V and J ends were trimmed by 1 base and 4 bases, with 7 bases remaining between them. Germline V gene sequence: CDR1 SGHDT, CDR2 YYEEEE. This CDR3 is CASSLKPPDTQYF. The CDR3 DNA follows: TGTGCCAGCAGCTTGAAACCCCCAGATACGCAGTATTTT.